The 32 T cell receptor beta chains presented below share a single source sample, sequenced in a study of T cell repertoires in ileal Crohn's disease (dated 2019 in TCRdb). According to the study, the label for this sample's time point signals: proximal margin of the surgical specimen (macroscopically non-inflamed). The library was produced with the immunoSEQ multiplex PCR assay. TCRdb limited this immuneACCESS table to in-frame rearrangements with V and J called. A share of clones is missing; checked studies link under half to unresolved V genes, and the rest is unexplained. For this sample the table gives a few thousand clones, of which roughly 77% were detected only once. Of the sample, around two thirds falls within the top ten clones. Sequenced: ileal tissue. Source of these receptors: an adult with Crohn's disease.

This clone has a single count. The gene calls are TRBV11-3 and TRBJ1-1, with a possible D match to TRBD1 (6 bases). Germline CDR1 reads SGHNT; CDR2 reads YENEEA. The CDR3 covers 14 residues. V lost 5 bases to trimming and J lost 1 base, with 11 bases between them. The CDR3 nucleotides are TGTGCCAGCAGCCGCGGGGGGCCGAACACTGAAGCTTTCTTT. Amino acids: CASSRGGPNTEAFF.

The V and J genes are TRBV5-1 and TRBJ1-4; 11 bases are shared with TRBD1. Germline CDR1 reads SGHRS; CDR2 reads YFSETQ. The CDR3 is made up of 15 amino acids. V trimming: 4 bases; J trimming: 7 bases; junction bases outside the gene matches: 6. The CDR3 here is CASSGVGTGGEKLFF. The CDR3 region has the DNA TGCGCCAGCAGCGGGGTCGGGACAGGGGGTGAAAAACTGTTTTTT.

The CDR3 sequence is CASSFLGGYTEAFF. The DNA of the CDR3 is TGCGCCAGCAGCTTTCTGGGGGGGTACACTGAAGCTTTCTTT. This chain connects TRBV5-1 to TRBJ1-1; the D gene is possibly TRBD1 (5 bases). V gave up 2 bases and J gave up 3 bases, with 11 bases separating them. This CDR3 has 14 residues. Germline V CDR1 and CDR2: SGHRS, YFSETQ.

This chain links TRBV2 with TRBJ2-5, with 8 bases fitting TRBD2. The CDR3 contains 14 residues. The V gene's germline CDR1 is SNHLY and CDR2 FYNNEI. Trimming at V came to 6 bases and at J to 5 bases, leaving 8 bases not matched to a gene. CDR3 residues: CASRAGGLAETQYF. The CDR3 DNA sequence: TGTGCCAGCAGGGCCGGCGGACTAGCTGAGACCCAGTACTTC.

The chain uses TRBV6-1 and TRBJ2-5; TRBD2 might be the D (5 bases). Per the germline V gene, CDR1 is MNHNS and CDR2 is SASEGT. The CDR3 is made up of 13 amino acids. V was shortened by 3 bases and J by 2 bases, with 7 bases between the two germline ends. CDR3 nucleotide sequence: TGTGCCAGCAGTGAGCAGCGGCAAGAGACCCAGTACTTC. Encoded protein: CASSEQRQETQYF.

The V and J genes are TRBV30 and TRBJ2-3, with D tentatively TRBD2 (6 bases). From germline, CDR1 is GTSNPN and CDR2 SVGIG (reference sequence). V lost 5 bases and J 5 bases, leaving 17 bases between the germline ends. The CDR3 loop spans 14 amino acids. CDR3 residues: CAWAQGNGRDTQYF. CDR3 DNA sequence: TGTGCCTGGGCGCAGGGCAACGGGAGAGATACGCAGTATTTT.

The J gene is TRBJ2-2, the V gene TRBV6-5; 8 bases line up with TRBD2. The CDR3 is 14 amino acids. Germline trimming cut 7 bases from V and 6 bases from J; bases unmatched to any gene: 7. Germline lookup yields CDR1 MNHEY and CDR2 SVGAGI. In DNA, the CDR3 is TGTGCCAGCATGGTTCCGCGGGGGGCCGGGGAGCTGTTTTTT. Protein product: CASMVPRGAGELFF.

The genes are TRBV7-9 and TRBJ2-3, with 12 positions matching TRBD2. Germline V gene data show CDR1 as SEHNR and CDR2 as FQNEAQ (reference sequence). This CDR3 has 17 residues. Trimming took 5 bases from V and 0 from J; bases not matched to a gene: 6. The CDR3 protein is CASSETSGSASTDTQYF. The CDR3, as DNA: TGTGCCAGCAGCGAGACTAGCGGGAGCGCTAGCACAGATACGCAGTATTTT.

This chain joins TRBV6-1 and TRBJ1-5; TRBD1 matches at 10 bases. The CDR3 length is 14 residues. Germline values: CDR1 MNHNS, CDR2 SASEGT. The V gene end was trimmed by 6 bases and the J gene end by 7 bases; junction bases not matched to a gene: 6. CDR3: CASSTTGGSQPQHF. The CDR3 coding sequence is TGTGCCAGCAGCACGACAGGGGGCAGCCAGCCCCAGCATTTT.

The chain has TRBV5-1 and TRBJ2-3, with D uncertain. CDR1 and CDR2 (germline): SGHRS, YFSETQ. This CDR3 is 15 amino acids long. V was shortened by 0 bases and J by 6 bases, with 14 bases between the two germline ends. The CDR3 here is CASSLEGLGSDTQYF. The CDR3 DNA sequence: TGCGCCAGCAGCTTGGAAGGGCTCGGTTCGGATACGCAGTATTTT.

The chain is built from TRBV7-2 and TRBJ2-5; TRBD2 is a possible D gene (6 bases). The CDR3 is 14 amino acids. The ends were cut back, 1 base at V and 5 bases at J, with 11 bases in the middle. CDR1 and CDR2 (germline): SGHTA, FQGNSA. The CDR3 here is CASSLVGGLETQYF. Here the CDR3 DNA reads TGTGCCAGCAGCTTAGTTGGAGGGTTGGAGACCCAGTACTTC.

The chain has TRBV6-6 and TRBJ2-4; TRBD1 might be the D (7 bases). This CDR3 contains 16 residues. Germline CDR1 and CDR2: MNHNY and SVGAGI (reference sequence). Trimming removed 2 bases from V and 8 bases from J, with 19 bases in between. The chain's CDR3 is CASSYVGQPRGDIQYF. The CDR3 nucleotides read TGTGCCAGCAGTTACGTGGGACAGCCCCGCGGGGACATTCAGTACTTC.

The chain links TRBV11-1 to TRBJ2-3; TRBD2 aligns across 10 bases. Looked up from germline, CDR1 is SGHAT and CDR2 is FQDESV (reference sequence). The CDR3 runs 16 residues. With V trimmed by 4 bases and J by 2 bases, 6 bases remained unmatched. The CDR3 sequence is CASSSGLAPHTDTQYF. The CDR3 DNA reads TGTGCCAGCAGCTCGGGACTAGCGCCTCACACAGATACGCAGTATTTT.

The genes are TRBV14 and TRBJ2-2; D perhaps matches TRBD2 (6 bases). The V gene's germline CDR1 is SGHDN and CDR2 FVKESK. The CDR3 covers 16 residues. V was shortened by 0 bases and J by 4 bases, with 12 bases between the two germline ends. CDR3 sequence: CASSQDGGVVTGELFF. The CDR3 bases are TGTGCCAGCAGCCAAGACGGGGGAGTTGTCACCGGGGAGCTGTTTTTT.

The chain is built from TRBV27 and TRBJ2-2; a possible D gene is TRBD1 (6 bases). CDR3 length: 15 residues. The V end was cut by 6 bases, the J end by 5 bases, with 16 bases between. Germline lookup yields CDR1 MNHEY and CDR2 SMNVEV (reference sequence). This chain's CDR3 is CASRRFEQGTGELFF. DNA for the CDR3: TGTGCCAGCAGACGATTTGAACAGGGAACCGGGGAGCTGTTTTTT.

There are a few counts of this clone. This chain connects TRBV5-8 to TRBJ1-3, with 9 positions matching TRBD1. V was pared by 4 bases and J by 3 bases, with 5 bases of the junction left unmatched. Germline V CDR1 and CDR2: SGHTS, YDEGEE. This CDR3 comprises 15 residues. The chain's CDR3 is CASSPRTGVGNTIYF. As DNA, the CDR3 is TGTGCCAGCAGCCCCCGGACAGGGGTTGGAAACACCATATATTTT.

The V gene is TRBV5-1, the J gene TRBJ2-7; 9 bases match TRBD1. Germline V gene data show CDR1 as SGHRS and CDR2 as YFSETQ. The length of the CDR3 is 16 residues. J was trimmed by 7 bases and V by 4 bases; bases with no gene match: 15. In DNA form, the CDR3 reads TGCGCCAGCAGCCCGCGAACGGGACAGGGCGGTCGGGAGCAGTACTTC. Amino acids: CASSPRTGQGGREQYF.

This clone is classed as medium-sized (0.01 to 0.1%). V gene TRBV5-1 combines with J gene TRBJ2-7; 7 positions match TRBD1. This CDR3 spans 14 amino acids. The J segment lost 7 bases and the V segment lost 4 bases, leaving 11 bases of the junction unmatched. Germline V CDR1 and CDR2: SGHRS, YFSETQ. The CDR3 here is CASSAGTVLGEQYF. As DNA, the CDR3 is TGCGCCAGCAGCGCCGGGACAGTGCTAGGGGAGCAGTACTTC.

The chain carries TRBV6-1 and TRBJ1-5, with D possibly being TRBD1 (5 bases). V dropped 3 bases and J dropped 0 bases, with 15 bases sitting between them. Germline V gene data show CDR1 as MNHNS and CDR2 as SASEGT. This CDR3 has 17 residues. The CDR3 loop is CASSERDGGYSNQPQHF. Here the CDR3 DNA reads TGTGCCAGCAGTGAGCGGGACGGGGGATATAGCAATCAGCCCCAGCATTTT.

The chain links TRBV7-2 to TRBJ2-1; D remains ambiguous. Germline lookup yields CDR1 SGHTA and CDR2 FQGNSA. V lost 5 bases, J lost 4 bases, and 12 bases lay in between. CDR3 length: 14 amino acids. CDR3 sequence reads: CASSPRTEYNEQFF. CDR3 nucleotides: TGTGCCAGCAGCCCAAGGACGGAGTACAATGAGCAGTTCTTC.

This clone was detected only a few times. V gene TRBV7-2 combines with J gene TRBJ2-5; 8 bases agree with TRBD2. Germline lookup yields CDR1 SGHTA and CDR2 FQGNSA. The CDR3 contains 13 residues. The V gene end was trimmed by 4 bases and the J gene end by 6 bases; junction bases not matched to a gene: 4. This chain's CDR3 is CASSSGLAKTQYF. Here the CDR3 DNA reads TGTGCCAGCAGCTCAGGACTAGCAAAGACCCAGTACTTC.

The genes are TRBV9 and TRBJ2-5; 9 nucleotides align to TRBD2. Germline V gene sequence: CDR1 SGDLS, CDR2 YYNGEE. There are 17 residues in the CDR3. After removal of 1 base from V and 2 bases from J, the junction contained 9 bases not matched to a gene. The CDR3 reads CASSVSPISGGQETQYF. In DNA, the CDR3 is TGTGCCAGCAGCGTATCTCCGATTAGCGGGGGTCAAGAGACCCAGTACTTC.

The chain uses TRBV9 and TRBJ2-1, with 7 nucleotides matching TRBD2. Germline CDR1 is SGDLS and CDR2 is YYNGEE. The J segment lost 1 base and the V segment lost 0 bases, leaving 1 base of the junction unmatched. The CDR3 is 15 residues long. CDR3 in amino acids: CASSVAGGSYNEQFF. Written as DNA, the CDR3 is TGTGCCAGCAGCGTAGCGGGGGGTTCCTACAATGAGCAGTTCTTC. Using reference TRBV9 and TRBJ2-1 for the parts outside the CDR3, the full variable domain is DSGVTQTPKHLITATGQRVTLRCSPRSGDLSVYWYQQSLDQGLQFLIQYYNGEERAKGNILERFSAQQFPDLHSELNLSSLELGDSALYFCASSVAGGSYNEQFFGPGTRLTVL.

V is TRBV2 and J is TRBJ1-5; no definite D call. The CDR3 is made up of 11 amino acids. CDR1 is SNHLY, CDR2 FYNNEI, per germline. Trimming left V 3 bases short and J 3 bases short, with 0 bases between. DNA of the CDR3: TGTGCCAGCAGTGACAATCAGCCCCAGCATTTT. It encodes CASSDNQPQHF.

This clone was seen more than once but under ten times. This chain uses TRBV5-1 with TRBJ2-3; the D call may be TRBD1 or TRBD2 (6 bases each). Looked up from germline, CDR1 is SGHRS and CDR2 is YFSETQ. V lost 4 bases to trimming and J lost 1 base, with 13 bases between them. CDR3 length equals 15 residues. The CDR3 loop is CASSPQGGGTDTQYF. The CDR3 DNA reads as TGCGCCAGCAGCCCACAGGGAGGAGGCACAGATACGCAGTATTTT. The full variable domain, with the rest looked up from reference TRBV5-1 and TRBJ2-3, is KAGVTQTPRYLIKTRGQQVTLSCSPISGHRSVSWYQQTPGQGLQFLFEYFSETQRNKGNFPGRFSGRQFSNSRSEMNVSTLELGDSALYLCASSPQGGGTDTQYFGPGTRLTVL.

The chain combines TRBV11-3 with TRBJ2-5; TRBD2 aligns across 7 bases. The CDR3 runs to 14 residues. Germline assignment: CDR1 SGHNT and CDR2 YENEEA. With 4 bases clipped from V and 5 bases from J, the junction kept 7 bases outside the gene matches. CDR3 nucleotide sequence: TGTGCCAGCAGCTCAGGACTAGATTGGGAGACCCAGTACTTC. The encoded protein is CASSSGLDWETQYF. The full variable domain, in which reference TRBV11-3 and TRBJ2-5 provide the parts outside the CDR3, is EAGVVQSPRYKIIEKKQPVAFWCNPISGHNTLYWYLQNLGQGPELLIRYENEEAVDDSQLPKDRFSAERLKGVDSTLKIQPAELGDSAVYLCASSSGLDWETQYFGPGTRLLVL.

This chain links TRBV5-4 with TRBJ1-1; maybe TRBD1 (5 bases). V lost 5 bases and J 9 bases, leaving 17 bases between the germline ends. From germline, CDR1 is SGHNT and CDR2 YYREEE (reference sequence). The CDR3 sequence is 13 residues long. CDR3 sequence: CASRPGTEPKAFF. CDR3 DNA: TGTGCCAGCAGACCCGGGACGGAGCCAAAAGCTTTCTTT. The full variable domain, its missing parts supplied by reference TRBV5-4 and TRBJ1-1, is ETGVTQSPTHLIKTRGQQVTLRCSSQSGHNTVSWYQQALGQGPQFIFQYYREEENGRGNFPPRFSGLQFPNYSSELNVNALELDDSALYLCASRPGTEPKAFFGQGTRLTVV.

A few counts support this clone. CDR3 sequence reads: CSPRDKSTDTQYF. The CDR3 DNA reads TGCAGCCCGAGGGACAAAAGCACAGATACGCAGTATTTT. The chain is built from TRBV29-1 and TRBJ2-3; D might be TRBD1 (6 bases). The CDR3 spans 13 residues. Germline CDR1 reads SQVTM; CDR2 reads ANQGSEA. With 8 bases removed from V and 0 bases from J, the gap between germline ends came to 12 bases.

This clone was counted a single time. The chain links TRBV5-1 to TRBJ1-2; TRBD1 is a possible D gene (5 bases). The CDR3 is 12 amino acids. With 5 bases removed from V and 5 bases from J, the gap between germline ends came to 10 bases. CDR1 and CDR2 from the germline V gene are SGHRS and YFSETQ. DNA of the CDR3: TGCGCCAGCAGAGGAACAGGTTATGGCTACACCTTC. Protein sequence: CASRGTGYGYTF.

In its sample, this clone was seen a few times. CDR3 nucleotides: TGTGCCAGCAGTTACGTCGTCGGTGGTGAAAAACTGTTTTTT. This sequence encodes CASSYVVGGEKLFF. The V gene is TRBV6-5, the J gene TRBJ1-4; D is ambiguous. The V gene lost 2 bases and the J gene lost 7 bases, with 11 bases spanning the gap. From germline, CDR1 is MNHEY and CDR2 SVGAGI. There are 14 residues in the CDR3.

Within the sample, this clone is large. This sequence joins TRBV19 and TRBJ1-6, with 10 bases that match TRBD1. CDR1 is LNHDA and CDR2 is SQIVND in the germline V gene (reference sequence). The CDR3 is 17 residues long. V trimming: 1 base; J trimming: 7 bases; junction bases outside the gene matches: 7. The CDR3 DNA is TGTGCCAGTAGTATAGTAGGCCCGGGACAGGGGAATTCACCCCTCCACTTT. Residues: CASSIVGPGQGNSPLHF. Full variable domain (remainder filled in from reference TRBV19 and TRBJ1-6): DGGITQSPKYLFRKEGQNVTLSCEQNLNHDAMYWYRQDPGQGLRLIYYSQIVNDFQKGDIAEGYSVSREKKESFPLTVTSAQKNPTAFYLCASSIVGPGQGNSPLHFGNGTRLTVT.

This clone is a singleton in its sample. The chain combines TRBV18 with TRBJ1-2, with unresolved D. With 3 bases removed from V and 4 bases from J, the gap between germline ends came to 12 bases. Germline assignment: CDR1 KGHSH and CDR2 LQKENI. The CDR3 runs 14 residues. The CDR3 loop is CASSPPVVSYGYTF. In DNA, the CDR3 is TGTGCCAGCTCACCCCCGGTCGTCTCCTATGGCTACACCTTC.